What follows are 11 T cell receptor beta chains derived from one specimen sequenced in a study of shared clonotypes between healthy human individuals. TCRdb's copy holds only in-frame clones and misses some; the assay was immunoSEQ multiplex PCR. This table has hundreds of thousands of clones, about 78% appearing once. Sequencing was carried out using memory CD4+ T cells sorted from blood. Subset of the sample: CD45RA-negative fraction. All receptors come from a woman aged 25 to 39 in good health.

The CDR3 spells CASSFRDAGIEQYF. CDR3 sequence (DNA): TGTGCCAGCAGCTTCCGGGACGCAGGGATCGAGCAGTACTTC. The chain employs TRBV12-1 and TRBJ2-7. TRBV12-1 counts as a pseudogene. CDR3 length: 14 amino acids.

There are many counts of this clone. The V and J genes are TRBV6-1 and TRBJ1-2; TRBD1 agrees at 8 bases. Trimming at V came to 1 base and at J to 8 bases, leaving 3 bases not matched to a gene. The CDR3 is 13 amino acids. Per germline, CDR1 MNHNS and CDR2 SASEGT. The CDR3 spells CASSEGTGGGYTF. The CDR3 DNA reads as TGTGCCAGCAGTGAAGGCACAGGGGGAGGCTACACCTTC.

This chain connects TRBV7-2 to TRBJ2-1; 8 bases map to TRBD1. CDR3 size: 15 residues. The germline V gene has CDR1 SGHTA and CDR2 FQGNSA. The J segment lost 0 bases and the V segment lost 5 bases, leaving 3 bases of the junction unmatched. CDR3 sequence (DNA): TGTGCCAGCAGCACCGGACAGGGCTCCTACAATGAGCAGTTCTTC. This gives the protein CASSTGQGSYNEQFF.

V is TRBV15 and J is TRBJ1-1; no reliable D call. Germline-derived CDR1 and CDR2 are LNHNV and YYDKDF (reference sequence). V gave up 1 base and J gave up 7 bases, with 7 bases separating them. This CDR3 is built from 12 residues. Here the CDR3 reads CATSRGLSEAFF. As DNA, the CDR3 is TGTGCCACCAGCAGAGGGTTGAGTGAAGCTTTCTTT.

This clone has a handful of counts. This chain connects TRBV12-5 to TRBJ2-7; no clear D gene. This CDR3 region has 15 residues. The germline V gene has CDR1 LGHNT and CDR2 FRNRAP. The germline V and J ends were trimmed by 2 bases and 1 base, with 12 bases remaining between them. In nucleotides, the CDR3 is TGTGCTAGTGGTTTGAGTTTAGAGACTTCCTACGAGCAGTACTTC. Its translation: CASGLSLETSYEQYF. Variable domain in full (rest from reference TRBV12-5 and TRBJ2-7): DARVTQTPRHKVTEMGQEVTMRCQPILGHNTVFWYRQTMMQGLELLAYFRNRAPLDDSGMPKDRFSAEMPDATLATLKIQPSEPRDSAVYFCASGLSLETSYEQYFGPGTRLTVT.

The chain combines TRBV18 with TRBJ1-5; the D gene is possibly TRBD1 (5 bases). This CDR3 spans 14 amino acids. V was pared by 3 bases and J by 7 bases, with 13 bases between. Germline CDR1 KGHSH, CDR2 LQKENI. CDR3 residues: CASSPSKGRQPQHF. DNA of the CDR3: TGTGCCAGCTCACCTTCGAAGGGACGGCAGCCCCAGCATTTT. Supplemented by reference TRBV18 and TRBJ1-5, the full variable domain reads NAGVMQNPRHLVRRRGQEARLRCSPMKGHSHVYWYRQLPEEGLKFMVYLQKENIIDESGMPKERFSAEFPKEGPSILRIQQVVRGDSAAYFCASSPSKGRQPQHFGDGTRLSIL.

This clone appeared once. CDR3 sequence reads: CASSLAGTSGRTYEQYF. The DNA of the CDR3 is TGCGCCAGCAGCTTGGCTGGGACTAGCGGGAGGACGTACGAGCAGTACTTC. The rearrangement uses TRBV5-1 and TRBJ2-7; 15 bases line up with TRBD2. This CDR3 spans 17 amino acids. Germline CDR1 reads SGHRS; CDR2 reads YFSETQ. The trim removed 0 bases at V and 4 bases at J, leaving 5 bases unmatched.

The CDR3 nucleotides read TGCGCCAGCAGCTTCGAACAGGGTCAAGAGACCCAGTACTTC. Translation: CASSFEQGQETQYF. This chain joins TRBV5-1 and TRBJ2-5; D is perhaps TRBD1 (6 bases). Looked up from germline, CDR1 is SGHRS and CDR2 is YFSETQ. This CDR3 has 14 residues. Trimming left V 2 bases short and J 2 bases short, with 10 bases between.

The chain is built from TRBV27 and TRBJ2-2; TRBD1 aligns across 10 bases. The CDR3 sequence is 14 residues long. Losses at the gene ends were 6 bases for V and 7 bases for J; bases not matched to a gene: 5. CDR1 and CDR2 (germline): MNHEY, SMNVEV (reference sequence). CDR3 protein: CASRRQGAGGELFF. DNA of the CDR3: TGTGCCAGCAGAAGACAGGGGGCCGGCGGGGAGCTGTTTTTT.

This clone has a handful of counts. This chain uses TRBV5-1 with TRBJ1-1, with D possibly TRBD1 on 5 matching bases. Germline CDR1 and CDR2: SGHRS and YFSETQ. Deletions cut 4 bases from V and 5 bases from J, with 18 bases between. This CDR3 region has 15 residues. The CDR3 nucleotides read TGCGCCAGCAGCCTACAGGACCCAGGGACGACTGAAGCTTTCTTT. This encodes CASSLQDPGTTEAFF. The entire variable domain, with the rest obtained from reference TRBV5-1 and TRBJ1-1, is as follows: KAGVTQTPRYLIKTRGQQVTLSCSPISGHRSVSWYQQTPGQGLQFLFEYFSETQRNKGNFPGRFSGRQFSNSRSEMNVSTLELGDSALYLCASSLQDPGTTEAFFGQGTRLTVV.

This chain uses TRBV19 with TRBJ1-1; D is perhaps TRBD1 (5 bases). The CDR3 spans 15 residues. Germline CDR1 reads LNHDA; CDR2 reads SQIVND (reference sequence). With 1 base removed from V and 6 bases from J, the gap between germline ends came to 15 bases. As DNA, the CDR3 is TGTGCCAGTAGTATAGGCGGGGGAAGTCAGGCTGAAGCTTTCTTT. Translating gives CASSIGGGSQAEAFF. The full variable domain, in which reference TRBV19 and TRBJ1-1 provide the parts outside the CDR3, is DGGITQSPKYLFRKEGQNVTLSCEQNLNHDAMYWYRQDPGQGLRLIYYSQIVNDFQKGDIAEGYSVSREKKESFPLTVTSAQKNPTAFYLCASSIGGGSQAEAFFGQGTRLTVV.